This T cell receptor (beta chain) was captured by sequencing in a study of blood T cell repertoires in COVID-19. There are 15 residues in the CDR3. Trimming cost V 0 bases and J 3 bases, with 12 bases left between them. Germline V lookup: CDR1 SGHRS, CDR2 YFSETQ. The data were produced by immunoSEQ multiplex PCR, yet TCRdb's version contains in-frame clones alone and is incomplete. In the table there are 250,000 or so clones, about nine tenths of which are singletons. The V and J genes are TRBV5-1 and TRBJ2-5; D ambiguous. Material for sequencing was peripheral blood. This TCR came from a woman between 40 and 50 years old who had recovered from COVID-19. As DNA, the CDR3 is TGCGCCAGCAGCTTGGCCGAGAGCCTTGAAGAGACCCAGTACTTC. Amino acids: CASSLAESLEETQYF.